The T cell receptor beta chain described here comes from a study of T cell changes during pregnancy in multiple sclerosis. This CDR3 has 18 residues. The V segment lost 6 bases and the J segment 0 bases; nucleotides outside the gene matches: 14. In germline, CDR1 is SNHLY, CDR2 FYNNEI. TCRdb's table, derived via immunoSEQ multiplex PCR, lists solely in-frame clones and lacks some. The sample contains about 60,000 clones, 93% of which appear only once. Sequenced material: CD8+ T cells from peripheral blood mononuclear cells, taken in the second trimester of pregnancy. The source of this sequence is a female donor with multiple sclerosis, enrolled in a pregnancy study. The chain carries TRBV2 and TRBJ2-7; TRBD2 matches at 10 bases. CDR3 region: CASRSPSGGPPYSYEQYF. The CDR3 coding sequence is TGTGCCAGCAGATCCCCTAGCGGGGGACCCCCTTACTCCTACGAGCAGTACTTC.